These 8 T cell receptor beta chains originate from one sample sequenced in a study of T cells after yellow fever vaccination. TCRdb reprocessed the 5' RACE reads via MiXCR and lists one record per CDR3 protein. The sample lists 450,000 to 650,000 distinct CDR3 sequences, 20% to 25% seen once, with roughly a sixth in the top ten. The sample here was PBMCs, taken roughly 23 days after the first yellow fever vaccination. These receptor sequences come from a man between 18 and 29 years old who received the YFV17D yellow fever vaccine.

This clonotype was detected only a few times. The chain has TRBV12-3 or TRBV12-4 and TRBJ1-1; 10 bases match TRBD1. With 6 bases clipped from V and 5 bases from J, the junction kept 3 bases outside the gene matches. This CDR3 region has 13 residues. CDR3 residues: CASSRGQGTEAFF. The CDR3 region has the DNA TGTGCCAGCAGCCGGGGACAGGGGACTGAAGCTTTCTTT.

This clonotype appeared many times. J is TRBJ1-5 and V is TRBV28, with 7 bases aligning to TRBD1. The germline gives CDR1 MDHEN, CDR2 SYDVKM. This CDR3 has 14 residues. The V and J ends lost 6 bases and 1 base, in that order; junction bases with no gene match: 3. CDR3 DNA sequence: TGTGCCAGCAGAAAGGGACAGAGCAATCAGCCCCAGCATTTT. This sequence encodes CASRKGQSNQPQHF.

This clonotype showed up many times. The junction shows a germline mismatch at one end, possibly a read error. This chain uses TRBV5-1 with TRBJ2-5, with TRBD2 matching 11 bases. Germline V gives CDR1 SGHRS, CDR2 YFSETQ. The CDR3 covers 15 residues. This CDR3 is CASSLGTSGQETQYF. CDR3 sequence (DNA): TGTGCCAGCAGCTTAGGGACTAGCGGCCAAGAGACCCAGTACTTC.

V and J are TRBV7-2 and TRBJ2-2; possibly TRBD1 for D (6 bases). V was clipped by 1 base and J by 7 bases, with 10 bases between them. This CDR3 region has 14 residues. Per the germline V gene, CDR1 is SGHTA and CDR2 is FQGNSA. The CDR3 DNA is TGTGCCAGCAGCTTAGTTCAGGGGAACGGGGAGCTGTTTTTT. Translating gives CASSLVQGNGELFF.

The chain employs TRBV7-2 and TRBJ1-3; the D is unclear. The CDR3 covers 15 residues. Trimming left V 3 bases short and J 4 bases short, with 13 bases between. Germline CDR1 and CDR2: SGHTA and FQGNSA. CDR3 amino acids: CASSFTGYAGNTIYF. CDR3 DNA sequence: TGTGCCAGCAGCTTCACGGGGTATGCCGGAAACACCATATATTTT.

The CDR3 region has the DNA TGTGCCAGCAGTTTAACAGCGGGGGGGCGAAATGAGCAGTTCTTC. Protein sequence: CASSLTAGGRNEQFF. This chain connects TRBV12-3 or TRBV12-4 to TRBJ2-1, with 10 bases fitting TRBD2. V shed 2 bases and J 7 bases; nucleotides not matched to a gene: 5. CDR3 size: 15 residues.

The sample holds a few counts of this clonotype. V and J are TRBV4-1 and TRBJ2-5, with 13 bases matching TRBD2. This CDR3 has 16 amino acids. Trimming cost V 4 bases and J 5 bases; bases outside gene matches: 7. CDR1 and CDR2 (germline): MGHRA, YSYEKL. The CDR3 loop reads CASSPTSGGAYETQYF. The CDR3 DNA follows: TGCGCCAGCAGCCCTACTAGCGGGGGGGCTTATGAGACCCAGTACTTC.

The V gene is TRBV3-1, the J gene TRBJ2-1; D not certain. The germline gives CDR1 LGHDT, CDR2 YNNKEL (reference sequence). The CDR3 runs to 14 residues. The germline V and J ends were trimmed by 4 bases and 1 base, with 8 bases remaining between them. Written as DNA, the CDR3 is TGTGCCAGCAGCCGTGAAGGGTCCTACAATGAGCAGTTCTTC. Translated: CASSREGSYNEQFF.